A selection of T cell receptor beta chains follows, all from one sample in a study of PD-1 blockade in classical Hodgkin lymphoma. The protocol was immunoSEQ multiplex PCR, while the TCRdb copy is restricted to in-frame clones and leaves out a portion. The sample holds more than 9,500 clones; roughly 85% are singletons and the top ten take just over 35%. Here the sequenced sample was CD8+ T cells from blood, taken before the fourth cycle of nivolumab. The source of these receptors is a human donor with classical Hodgkin lymphoma. The donor label of this sample is uncertain. Each CDR3 is given with its conserved first and last residue. The order of the fields is V gene, clone size, D gene, J gene, CDR3 protein, CDR3 DNA. A D gene is named only where the DNA matches it firmly. The listing skips clone size in some rows; elsewhere it reads once, few, many or a size class.

V: TRBV28
size: .
D: .
J: TRBJ2-7
CDR3: CASRPPSTGIRAYEQYF
DNA: TGTGCCAGCAGGCCACCCTCTACGGGGATACGGGCCTACGAGCAGTACTTC

V: TRBV5-6
size: .
D: TRBD1
J: TRBJ2-3
CDR3: CASSLLGQRRTDTQYF
DNA: TGTGCCAGCAGCTTGTTGGGACAGAGACGCACAGATACGCAGTATTTT

V: TRBV10-3
size: .
D: TRBD1
J: TRBJ1-2
CDR3: CAIRDRGGIANYGYTF
DNA: TGTGCCATCAGAGACAGGGGGGGGATAGCTAACTATGGCTACACCTTC

V: TRBV7-8
size: .
D: .
J: TRBJ2-5
CDR3: CASSYGGPETQYF
DNA: TGTGCCAGCAGCTACGGAGGGCCGGAGACCCAGTACTTC

V: TRBV6-6
size: few
D: .
J: TRBJ1-1
CDR3: CASSSMLEAFF
DNA: TGTGCCAGCAGTTCTATGCTTGAAGCTTTCTTT

V: TRBV25-1
size: .
D: .
J: TRBJ2-3
CDR3: CASSLDTQYF
DNA: TGTGCCAGCAGCTTAGATACGCAGTATTTT

V: TRBV7-9
size: few
D: .
J: TRBJ1-1
CDR3: CASSSTKTAMNTEAFF
DNA: TGTGCCAGCAGCTCGACAAAGACAGCGATGAACACTGAAGCTTTCTTT

V: TRBV11-2
size: once
D: .
J: TRBJ2-7
CDR3: CASSQDSFYEQYF
DNA: TGTGCCAGCAGCCAAGACAGCTTCTACGAGCAGTACTTC

V: TRBV5-4
size: .
D: .
J: TRBJ2-4
CDR3: CASSDSVANIQYF
DNA: TGTGCCAGCAGCGACTCGGTAGCCAACATTCAGTACTTC

V: TRBV6-1
size: once
D: TRBD2
J: TRBJ2-1
CDR3: CASSEGLAGPNEQFF
DNA: TGTGCCAGCAGTGAGGGACTAGCGGGACCCAATGAGCAGTTCTTC

V: TRBV5-1
size: few
D: .
J: TRBJ1-1
CDR3: CASSWTQGRTEAFF
DNA: TGCGCCAGCAGCTGGACACAGGGAAGGACTGAAGCTTTCTTT

V: TRBV5-4
size: .
D: TRBD2
J: TRBJ2-3
CDR3: CASSHGTSGGYTDTQYF
DNA: TGTGCCAGCAGCCACGGGACTAGCGGGGGATACACAGATACGCAGTATTTT

V: TRBV5-8
size: .
D: .
J: TRBJ1-1
CDR3: CASTHVGGPNTEAFF
DNA: TGTGCCAGCACCCACGTGGGGGGCCCAAACACTGAAGCTTTCTTT

V: TRBV4-1
size: .
D: TRBD2
J: TRBJ2-7
CDR3: CASSPKSSGTGSYEQYF
DNA: TGCGCCAGCAGCCCGAAAAGTAGCGGGACGGGTTCCTACGAGCAGTACTTC

V: TRBV30
size: few
D: .
J: TRBJ1-4
CDR3: CAWRAPGKLFF
DNA: TGTGCCTGGAGAGCCCCGGGAAAACTGTTTTTT

V: TRBV10-2
size: .
D: TRBD2
J: TRBJ2-7
CDR3: CASSELGSGSKGEQYF
DNA: TGCGCCAGCAGTGAATTGGGTAGCGGGAGCAAAGGCGAGCAGTACTTC

V: TRBV7-6
size: .
D: .
J: TRBJ2-7
CDR3: CASSPKTPSYEQYF
DNA: TGTGCCAGCAGCCCGAAGACACCCTCCTACGAGCAGTACTTC

V: TRBV10-3
size: .
D: TRBD2
J: TRBJ2-1
CDR3: CAISTSGSYDNEQFF
DNA: TGTGCCATCAGTACCAGCGGGAGTTACGACAATGAGCAGTTCTTC

V: TRBV18
size: few
D: .
J: TRBJ1-3
CDR3: CASSPIREWNTIYF
DNA: TGTGCCAGCTCACCAATCCGAGAGTGGAACACCATATATTTT

V: TRBV7-7
size: .
D: TRBD2
J: TRBJ2-1
CDR3: CASSFRLAGPGYEQFF
DNA: TGTGCTAGCAGCTTCCGACTAGCGGGGCCAGGTTATGAGCAGTTCTTC

V: TRBV7-9
size: few
D: .
J: TRBJ1-2
CDR3: CASSLGSAAYGYTF
DNA: TGTGCCAGCAGCTTAGGATCCGCAGCCTATGGCTACACCTTC

V: TRBV2
size: .
D: TRBD1
J: TRBJ1-2
CDR3: CASPGTGENYGYTF
DNA: TGTGCCAGCCCCGGGACAGGGGAGAACTATGGCTACACCTTC

V: TRBV29-1
size: .
D: TRBD2
J: TRBJ2-1
CDR3: CSVEDMKPGTRGRSSYNEQFF
DNA: TGCAGCGTTGAAGATATGAAACCCGGGACTAGAGGTCGGAGCTCCTACAATGAGCAGTTCTTC

V: TRBV19
size: .
D: TRBD2
J: TRBJ2-1
CDR3: CATSVASGRNEQFF
DNA: TGTGCCACCTCGGTAGCTAGCGGGAGGAATGAGCAGTTCTTC

V: TRBV19
size: .
D: .
J: TRBJ1-1
CDR3: CASTVKSIPDTEAFF
DNA: TGTGCCAGTACCGTAAAATCTATTCCCGACACTGAAGCTTTCTTT

V: TRBV19
size: .
D: TRBD2
J: TRBJ2-7
CDR3: CASSSLAGDSVVGYEQYF
DNA: TGTGCCAGTAGTTCGCTAGCGGGAGATAGTGTGGTGGGCTACGAGCAGTACTTC

V: TRBV19
size: .
D: TRBD2
J: TRBJ2-1
CDR3: CASSPSGTSLWEGRLDEQFF
DNA: TGTGCCAGTAGCCCATCAGGGACCTCCTTGTGGGAGGGCCGACTAGATGAGCAGTTCTTC